The clone carrying this TCR beta chain was observed many times. Its antigen is not known. The data belong to a study of CD8+CD57+ T cells in acquired aplastic anemia. About the study: DNA from sorted CD4+ and CD8+ cells averaged roughly 3.4 ug. General study results and limits: Approximately 27 CD8+ CDR3 sequences occurred in both the patients and the controls.

This CDR3 region has 16 residues. Per germline, CDR1 LGHDT and CDR2 YNNKEL (reference sequence). Germline trimming cut 2 bases from V and 3 bases from J; bases unmatched to any gene: 8. Genomic DNA, serving as template, underwent TCR beta VDJ and CDR3 profiling. One entry per CDR3 protein, called by TCRdb with MiXCR from the reads. The repertoire consists of some 64,000 distinct CDR3 sequences, with about 56% occurring once and the leading ten covering roughly 2.5%. The chain joins TRBV3-1 to TRBJ2-7; 9 nucleotides match TRBD1. The receptor's source is a human donor in good health, serving as a control. The specimen sequenced was sorted CD4+, CD8+, or CD8+CD57+ T cells (not recorded which) from PBMCs. CDR3 coding DNA: TGTGCCAGCAGCCAAACTACCGGGACAGGGAACTACGAGCAGTACTTC. It specifies CASSQTTGTGNYEQYF.